This T cell receptor beta chain emerged from a study of control samples from healthy donors and cancer patients. Measured with immunoSEQ multiplex PCR; TCRdb has only the in-frame clones, and not every one. The sample has about 57,000 clones; about 91% are singletons. Sequencing was done on a sample of PBMCs. The sequence derives from a man between 25 and 39 years old with colorectal cancer.

Written as DNA, the CDR3 is TGTGCCACCAGTCACTACCGACAGGGGGCAAAAGATACGCAGTATTTT. This sequence encodes CATSHYRQGAKDTQYF. V usage is TRBV24-1 and J usage is TRBJ2-3; 10 bases map to TRBD1. The length of the CDR3 is 16 residues. Germline CDR1 KGHDR, CDR2 SFDVKD. Trimming cost V 6 bases and J 5 bases; bases outside gene matches: 10.